The rows below give T cell receptor beta chains drawn from one sample of a study of cytomegalovirus exposure and HLA in healthy donors. Some clones are missing from TCRdb's copy, which holds only in-frame ones; the method was immunoSEQ multiplex PCR. This sample has 140,000 to 150,000 clones; around four fifths occur once, and the top ten carry roughly 2.7%. The material sequenced was PBMCs. The origin of the receptors is a boy between 2 and 15 years old in good health and CMV-seronegative. CDR3s include the opening cysteine and the closing phenylalanine or tryptophan. The D gene is left open where the match is weak. Part of the rows lack a size; the others show once, few, many or a class for expanded clones.

>TRBV4-2|.|TRBJ2-7|.
CASSQDRGGAQYF
TGTGCCAGCAGCCAAGATCGAGGAGGGGCGCAGTACTTC
>TRBV15|.|TRBJ1-6|.
CATSRDYRGGLGFSPLHF
TGTGCCACCAGCAGAGATTATCGTGGGGGGTTGGGGTTTTCACCCCTCCACTTT
>TRBV20-1|.|TRBJ2-7|TRBD2
CSGRLATEQYF
TGCAGTGGGCGACTAGCGACCGAGCAGTACTTC
>TRBV10-3|once|TRBJ2-1|TRBD2
CAISDGRVAIYNEQFF
TGTGCCATCAGTGATGGGAGGGTAGCGATCTACAATGAGCAGTTCTTC
>TRBV21-1|.|TRBJ1-2|.
CASSTSGTGHGYTF
TGTGCCAGCAGCACGTCTGGGACAGGGCATGGCTACACCTTC
>TRBV29-1|.|TRBJ2-3|.
CSATSPGADTQYF
TGCAGCGCAACTAGTCCCGGCGCAGATACGCAGTATTTT
>TRBV19|once|TRBJ2-3|TRBD2
CATQILAGTDTQYF
TGTGCCACCCAAATCCTAGCGGGAACAGATACGCAGTATTTT
>TRBV19|.|TRBJ2-6|.
CASSPTGWAGANVLTF
TGTGCCAGTAGTCCAACAGGGTGGGCTGGGGCCAACGTCCTGACTTTC
>TRBV9|.|TRBJ1-5|TRBD1
CASSVVLKTGRGNQPQHF
TGTGCCAGCAGCGTAGTCCTCAAGACAGGGAGAGGCAATCAGCCCCAGCATTTT
>TRBV27|.|TRBJ2-7|.
CASSPQGLSYEQYF
TGTGCCAGCAGTCCCCAGGGACTTTCCTACGAGCAGTACTTC
>TRBV6-5|.|TRBJ2-7|TRBD1
CASSRDRAPLYEQYF
TGTGCCAGCAGCAGAGACAGGGCCCCCCTCTACGAGCAGTACTTC
>TRBV19|.|TRBJ2-6|.
CASSIRDIPNSGANVLTF
TGTGCCAGTAGTATTAGGGACATCCCGAACTCTGGGGCCAACGTCCTGACTTTC
>TRBV9|.|TRBJ2-3|TRBD2
CASSALVTSGIDTQYF
TGTGCCAGCAGCGCTCTCGTGACTAGCGGGATAGATACGCAGTATTTT
>TRBV18|.|TRBJ1-3|TRBD1
CASSPKGQGIGNTIYF
TGTGCCAGCTCACCAAAGGGACAGGGAATTGGAAACACCATATATTTT
>TRBV6-1|.|TRBJ1-6|.
CASIQGWNSPLHF
TGTGCCAGCATACAGGGTTGGAATTCACCCCTCCACTTT
>TRBV6-5|once|TRBJ2-7|.
CASSYPTRGYYEQYF
TGTGCCAGCAGTTACCCGACCAGGGGCTACTACGAGCAGTACTTC
>TRBV5-1|.|TRBJ2-7|.
CASSLETRVDVQYF
TGCGCCAGCAGCTTGGAAACCAGGGTCGATGTGCAGTACTTC